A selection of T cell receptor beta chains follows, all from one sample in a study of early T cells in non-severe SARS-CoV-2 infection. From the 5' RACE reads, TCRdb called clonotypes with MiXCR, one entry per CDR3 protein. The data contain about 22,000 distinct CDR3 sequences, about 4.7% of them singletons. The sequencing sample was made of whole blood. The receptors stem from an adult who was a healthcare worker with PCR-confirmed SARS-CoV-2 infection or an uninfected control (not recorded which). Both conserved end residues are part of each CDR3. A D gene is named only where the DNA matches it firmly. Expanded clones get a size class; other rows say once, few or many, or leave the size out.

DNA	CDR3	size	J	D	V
TGCAGTGCTAGCGGGCAATACGAAAAACTGTTTTTT	CSASGQYEKLFF	many	TRBJ1-4	.	TRBV20-1
TGTGCCAGCAGTGACATTACAATCGCCGAACTATTGGGGTACACCTTC	CASSDITIAELLGYTF	many	TRBJ1-2	.	TRBV6-4
TGTGCTAGCAGCTTACGAATCGAAGCTTCTGAGCAGTTCTTC	CASSLRIEASEQFF	few	TRBJ2-1	.	TRBV7-7
TGTGCCAGCAGCTCAAACAGGGAGGGGGCCCAGTACTTC	CASSSNREGAQYF	.	TRBJ2-5	.	TRBV7-6
TGTGCCAGCAGCCTCACAGGGTCCGACGAGCAGTACTTC	CASSLTGSDEQYF	many	TRBJ2-7	.	TRBV7-9
TGTGCCAGCAGCTTAGCCATCCGCCCAGATACGCAGTATTTT	CASSLAIRPDTQYF	many	TRBJ2-3	.	TRBV11-2
TGTGCCTGGAGTTCTGGACAGGCCTACACTGAAGCTTTCTTT	CAWSSGQAYTEAFF	.	TRBJ1-1	TRBD1	TRBV30
TGTGCCAGCTCACCACGAGCGGGGGTTTCGGACAATGAGCAGTTCTTC	CASSPRAGVSDNEQFF	many	TRBJ2-1	TRBD2	TRBV18
TGTGCCAGCAGCTCAGGCGGTGGGCTTAATGAAAAACTGTTTTTT	CASSSGGGLNEKLFF	many	TRBJ1-4	.	TRBV7-2
TGTGCCAGCAGCGTAGGGGGACTAGCGGGGAGCACAGATACGCAGTATTTT	CASSVGGLAGSTDTQYF	.	TRBJ2-3	TRBD2	TRBV9
TGCGCCAGCATGGGGGGCTACGAGCAGTACTTC	CASMGGYEQYF	few	TRBJ2-7	.	TRBV10-2
TGCGCCAGCAGACCAAACGACTTCGGCGGGGCTGAAGCTTTCTTT	CASRPNDFGGAEAFF	few	TRBJ1-1	.	TRBV10-2
TGTGCCAGCTCACCCGGGCCCGGGCGTCCTCACACAGATACGCAGTATTTT	CASSPGPGRPHTDTQYF	.	TRBJ2-3	.	TRBV18
TGCAGTGCGAGAGAGCCCGGAATGAACACTGAAGCTTTCTTT	CSAREPGMNTEAFF	few	TRBJ1-1	.	TRBV20-1
TGTGCCAGCAGCTACGTTTCGAACACCGGGGAGCTGTTTTTT	CASSYVSNTGELFF	.	TRBJ2-2	.	TRBV9
TGTGCCAGCAGTTACGGCTCGCGTGGCGGGTACTTC	CASSYGSRGGYF	many	TRBJ2-7	.	TRBV6-2/TRBV6-3
TGTGCCAGCAGTTTAGTCCGTGCCGGGGAGCTGTTTTTT	CASSLVRAGELFF	few	TRBJ2-2	.	TRBV12-3/TRBV12-4
TGTGCCAGCAGCGGTACAGGGGAAAGCACAGATACGCAGTATTTT	CASSGTGESTDTQYF	many	TRBJ2-3	TRBD1	TRBV6-4
TGTGCCAGCCTTAGGGGACAGGGATCCAATCAGCCCCAGCATTTT	CASLRGQGSNQPQHF	many	TRBJ1-5	TRBD1	TRBV19
TGTGCCAGCAGTTTTCGAGGGCGCGGGGATCAGCCCCAGCATTTT	CASSFRGRGDQPQHF	.	TRBJ1-5	.	TRBV27
TGTGCCAGCAGCTTGGTACAGGGAGGAATACAAGCCAAAAACATTCAGTACTTC	CASSLVQGGIQAKNIQYF	many	TRBJ2-4	.	TRBV5-6
TGCAGTGCTAGAGAATTGGCGGGGGGATCGGATACGCAGTATTTT	CSARELAGGSDTQYF	few	TRBJ2-3	TRBD2	TRBV20-1
TGTGCCAGCAGCTCCAGGGAGGGGAGCGAGCAGTACTTC	CASSSREGSEQYF	many	TRBJ2-7	TRBD2	TRBV7-3
TGCAGTGCTAACCCGTGGACTAGCGGGCAGTACAATGAGCAGTTCTTC	CSANPWTSGQYNEQFF	many	TRBJ2-1	TRBD2	TRBV20-1
TGTGCCAGCAGCCTCCACGACAGGCGCACTGAAGCTTTCTTT	CASSLHDRRTEAFF	many	TRBJ1-1	.	TRBV3-1
TGTGCCAGCAGTTCCGGGGCTTTCAATTCACCCCTCCACTTT	CASSSGAFNSPLHF	many	TRBJ1-6	.	TRBV12-3/TRBV12-4
TGTGCCAGCAGACCCCATGGAGGGGGAACTAATGAGAAACTGTTTTTT	CASRPHGGGTNEKLFF	.	TRBJ1-4	.	TRBV7-9
TGTGCCAGCAGAACAACCTACGGACAGTATAATTCACCCCTCCACTTT	CASRTTYGQYNSPLHF	few	TRBJ1-6	.	TRBV6-2/TRBV6-3
TGTGCCAGCAGCCCCAAGCGGTTCCCTACCAATGAGCAGTTCTTC	CASSPKRFPTNEQFF	few	TRBJ2-1	.	TRBV3-2
TGTGCCAGCAGCCAAGATTACGGCGATTCCGGAAACACCATATATTTT	CASSQDYGDSGNTIYF	many	TRBJ1-3	.	TRBV14
TGTGCCAGCAGCCCCGGACTAGCAGCGATTCATACGCAGTATTTT	CASSPGLAAIHTQYF	.	TRBJ2-3	TRBD2	TRBV7-9
TGCAGCGTTGAAGATCCTCCCGGGGTCTTC	CSVEDPPGVF	.	TRBJ2-1	.	TRBV29-1
TGTGCCAGCAGTGCCACCACAGGAGCCTATGGCTACACCTTC	CASSATTGAYGYTF	many	TRBJ1-2	.	TRBV27